A selection of T cell receptor beta chains follows, all from one sample in a study of blood T cell repertoires in COVID-19. This table comes from immunoSEQ multiplex PCR, and its TCRdb copy is limited to in-frame clones, with some not included. The top ten clones hold 6% to 8% of a sample with roughly 26,000 clones, roughly 70% of them seen once. Sample: peripheral blood. These receptors all come from a man between 60 and 75 years old with active or convalescent COVID-19. Both conserved end residues are part of each CDR3. Fields, in order: D gene, J gene, clone size, V gene, CDR3 DNA, CDR3 protein. A D gene is named only where the DNA matches it firmly. Size is omitted from some rows. Given values are once, few, many or a class for expanded clones.

d_call: .; j_call: TRBJ1-1; clone_size: .; v_call: TRBV16; cdr3_nt: TGTGCCAGCAGCCTCGGGGGGGCCCAAACTGAAGCTTTCTTT; cdr3_aa: CASSLGGAQTEAFF
d_call: .; j_call: TRBJ1-5; clone_size: once; v_call: TRBV11-2; cdr3_nt: TGTGCCAGCAGCCCCACGGGGGAAGTGGGTCAGCCCCAGCATTTT; cdr3_aa: CASSPTGEVGQPQHF
d_call: .; j_call: TRBJ1-6; clone_size: few; v_call: TRBV3-1/TRBV3-2; cdr3_nt: TGTGCCAGCAGCCAAGATTTCCCGGGAGCTGTCCTCCACTTT; cdr3_aa: CASSQDFPGAVLHF
d_call: .; j_call: TRBJ2-7; clone_size: few; v_call: TRBV13; cdr3_nt: TGTGCCAGCAGCCGAAAGGCGGGGACCCACGAGCAGTACTTC; cdr3_aa: CASSRKAGTHEQYF
d_call: .; j_call: TRBJ1-2; clone_size: .; v_call: TRBV19; cdr3_nt: TGTGCCAGTAGCCCGCAGGGGTCCCACTATGGCTACACCTTC; cdr3_aa: CASSPQGSHYGYTF
d_call: .; j_call: TRBJ1-1; clone_size: .; v_call: TRBV11-3; cdr3_nt: TGTGCCAGCAGCTCCCCCCCGGGTACGGGCACTGAAGCTTTCTTT; cdr3_aa: CASSSPPGTGTEAFF
d_call: .; j_call: TRBJ1-2; clone_size: few; v_call: TRBV28; cdr3_nt: TGTGCCAGCAGTTTAAAACAGTCAAACTATGGCTACACCTTC; cdr3_aa: CASSLKQSNYGYTF
d_call: .; j_call: TRBJ2-7; clone_size: few; v_call: TRBV6-6; cdr3_nt: TGTGCCAGCAGTTACTCCGGGGATCGCGAGCAGTACTTC; cdr3_aa: CASSYSGDREQYF
d_call: .; j_call: TRBJ1-1; clone_size: .; v_call: TRBV4-2; cdr3_nt: TGTGCCAGCAGCCAAGGGACAAACACTGAAGCTTTCTTT; cdr3_aa: CASSQGTNTEAFF
d_call: .; j_call: TRBJ2-5; clone_size: .; v_call: TRBV28; cdr3_nt: TGTGCCAGCAGTTTAGGCCCTACGGGGGAGACCCAGTACTTC; cdr3_aa: CASSLGPTGETQYF
d_call: TRBD1; j_call: TRBJ2-3; clone_size: once; v_call: TRBV5-1; cdr3_nt: TGCGCCAGCAGCTTGGGATTGGGACAGACAGATACGCAGTATTTT; cdr3_aa: CASSLGLGQTDTQYF
d_call: TRBD2; j_call: TRBJ2-1; clone_size: few; v_call: TRBV5-4; cdr3_nt: TGTGCCAGCAGCTTATTTTATGGGACTAGCGGCAGGAGTGAGCAGTTCTTC; cdr3_aa: CASSLFYGTSGRSEQFF
d_call: TRBD1; j_call: TRBJ2-5; clone_size: once; v_call: TRBV7-3; cdr3_nt: TGTGCCAGCAGCTTAGGCGGGACAGGGTTGGGTCAGACCCAGTACTTC; cdr3_aa: CASSLGGTGLGQTQYF
d_call: TRBD1; j_call: TRBJ2-7; clone_size: .; v_call: TRBV5-6; cdr3_nt: TGTGCCAGCAGCCCGGACAGGGGATCGGGTGAGCAGTACTTC; cdr3_aa: CASSPDRGSGEQYF
d_call: TRBD1; j_call: TRBJ1-4; clone_size: few; v_call: TRBV11-2; cdr3_nt: TGTGCCAGCAGCTTAGGTTCTCGGACAGGACGACTGTTTTTT; cdr3_aa: CASSLGSRTGRLFF
d_call: TRBD1; j_call: TRBJ2-7; clone_size: medium-sized; v_call: TRBV12-5; cdr3_nt: TGTGCTAGTGGTTACCTGACAGGGCCCGAAAACGAGCAGTACTTC; cdr3_aa: CASGYLTGPENEQYF
d_call: TRBD1; j_call: TRBJ1-2; clone_size: .; v_call: TRBV15; cdr3_nt: TGTGCCACCAGCAGGGGACAGGGTGGTGGCTACACCTTC; cdr3_aa: CATSRGQGGGYTF
d_call: .; j_call: TRBJ2-1; clone_size: .; v_call: TRBV10-3; cdr3_nt: TGTGCCATAGCTACGGTGGGAGTGGGCAATGAGCAGTTCTTC; cdr3_aa: CAIATVGVGNEQFF
d_call: .; j_call: TRBJ2-2; clone_size: once; v_call: TRBV25-1; cdr3_nt: TGTGCCAGCAGTTATCCAGGGGCAATCGCGAACACCGGGGAGCTGTTTTTT; cdr3_aa: CASSYPGAIANTGELFF
d_call: TRBD2; j_call: TRBJ2-5; clone_size: .; v_call: TRBV2; cdr3_nt: TGTGCCAGCAGTGAAGAGATAGCGGGGGGGGAGACCCAGTACTTC; cdr3_aa: CASSEEIAGGETQYF
d_call: TRBD1; j_call: TRBJ1-1; clone_size: .; v_call: TRBV7-3; cdr3_nt: TGTGCCAGCAGCTTAAGGTCCAACAGGGGGGCCACTGAAGCTTTCTTT; cdr3_aa: CASSLRSNRGATEAFF
d_call: TRBD1; j_call: TRBJ1-4; clone_size: few; v_call: TRBV14; cdr3_nt: TGTGCCAGCAGCCAAAGTCAGGGGGCGGGTGAAAAACTGTTTTTT; cdr3_aa: CASSQSQGAGEKLFF
d_call: .; j_call: TRBJ1-2; clone_size: .; v_call: TRBV3-1/TRBV3-2; cdr3_nt: TGTGCCAGCAGCCTCGGGACACTATCTCCTAACTATGGCTACACCTTC; cdr3_aa: CASSLGTLSPNYGYTF
d_call: TRBD2; j_call: TRBJ2-3; clone_size: .; v_call: TRBV15; cdr3_nt: TGTGCCACCAGCATGGGACTAGCGAGCACAGATACGCAGTATTTT; cdr3_aa: CATSMGLASTDTQYF
d_call: TRBD2; j_call: TRBJ2-1; clone_size: .; v_call: TRBV5-1; cdr3_nt: TGCGCCAGCAGCTTGGTCACTAGCGGGGGTATCGATGAGCAGTTCTTC; cdr3_aa: CASSLVTSGGIDEQFF
d_call: TRBD2; j_call: TRBJ2-2; clone_size: .; v_call: TRBV6-2/TRBV6-3; cdr3_nt: TGTGCCAGCAGCCGACTAGCGTATAACACCGGGGAGCTGTTTTTT; cdr3_aa: CASSRLAYNTGELFF
d_call: TRBD1; j_call: TRBJ2-7; clone_size: once; v_call: TRBV6-5; cdr3_nt: TGTGCCAGCAGTCAGTCCCGGGACAGGGGACGTTTGCAGTACTTC; cdr3_aa: CASSQSRDRGRLQYF
d_call: .; j_call: TRBJ1-6; clone_size: .; v_call: TRBV2; cdr3_nt: TGTGCCAGCACCAGGGCAAATTCACCCCTCCACTTT; cdr3_aa: CASTRANSPLHF
d_call: TRBD1; j_call: TRBJ1-1; clone_size: .; v_call: TRBV6-6; cdr3_nt: TGTGCCAGCATCAAAGATCAGGGGGTAGTCACTGAAGCTTTCTTT; cdr3_aa: CASIKDQGVVTEAFF
d_call: .; j_call: TRBJ1-5; clone_size: .; v_call: TRBV10-1; cdr3_nt: TGCGCCAGCAGTATTCAGGCAGAAAAATTTCCTTATAGCAATCAGCCCCAGCATTTT; cdr3_aa: CASSIQAEKFPYSNQPQHF
d_call: TRBD2; j_call: TRBJ2-7; clone_size: .; v_call: TRBV5-6; cdr3_nt: TGTGCCAGCAGCTTGGATCCGGCGGGGGGCCTCAAGGAGCAGTACTTC; cdr3_aa: CASSLDPAGGLKEQYF
d_call: TRBD1; j_call: TRBJ1-4; clone_size: .; v_call: TRBV5-1; cdr3_nt: TGCGCCAGCAGCATCGGACAGGATAATGAAAAACTGTTTTTT; cdr3_aa: CASSIGQDNEKLFF
d_call: TRBD1; j_call: TRBJ2-7; clone_size: .; v_call: TRBV14; cdr3_nt: TGTGCCAGCAGCCATAAGACAGGGCTCGTCTACGAGCAGTACTTC; cdr3_aa: CASSHKTGLVYEQYF
d_call: TRBD1; j_call: TRBJ1-2; clone_size: .; v_call: TRBV5-4; cdr3_nt: TGTGCCAGCAGCTGGGTGGGACAGGGGGCGGCCTATGGCTACACCTTC; cdr3_aa: CASSWVGQGAAYGYTF
d_call: .; j_call: TRBJ1-1; clone_size: .; v_call: TRBV11-2; cdr3_nt: TGTGCCAGCAGCTCGATCAAGAGGAACACTGAAGCTTTCTTT; cdr3_aa: CASSSIKRNTEAFF
d_call: TRBD1; j_call: TRBJ1-5; clone_size: .; v_call: TRBV12-3/TRBV12-4; cdr3_nt: TGTGCCAGCAGTCGAACAGGGGGTCAGCCCCAGCATTTT; cdr3_aa: CASSRTGGQPQHF
d_call: TRBD1; j_call: TRBJ1-3; clone_size: few; v_call: TRBV11-2; cdr3_nt: TGTGCCAGCGCGGGACAGGGGGGAAACACCATATATTTT; cdr3_aa: CASAGQGGNTIYF
d_call: .; j_call: TRBJ1-2; clone_size: few; v_call: TRBV10-3; cdr3_nt: TGTGCCATCAGTGAAACCTTAACAGGGCAGGATGGCTACACCTTC; cdr3_aa: CAISETLTGQDGYTF
d_call: .; j_call: TRBJ2-1; clone_size: .; v_call: TRBV21-1; cdr3_nt: TGTGCCAGCATGCGGCAGGGGTCCGATCTAATATACAATGAGCAGTTCTTC; cdr3_aa: CASMRQGSDLIYNEQFF
d_call: TRBD1; j_call: TRBJ1-1; clone_size: .; v_call: TRBV18; cdr3_nt: TGTGCCAGCTCACCCCAGGGGGGCAGGGGCACTGAAGCTTTCTTT; cdr3_aa: CASSPQGGRGTEAFF
d_call: TRBD1; j_call: TRBJ1-2; clone_size: .; v_call: TRBV3-1/TRBV3-2; cdr3_nt: TGTGCCAGCAGCCGGGGACAGGGCGGAGGCTACACCTTC; cdr3_aa: CASSRGQGGGYTF
d_call: .; j_call: TRBJ2-2; clone_size: few; v_call: TRBV27; cdr3_nt: TGTGCCAGCAGTTTGTCAGGGGCGACCACCGGGGAGCTGTTTTTT; cdr3_aa: CASSLSGATTGELFF
d_call: TRBD1; j_call: TRBJ2-1; clone_size: .; v_call: TRBV19; cdr3_nt: TGTGCCAGTAGTTACCGGGACAGGATCAATGAGCAGTTCTTC; cdr3_aa: CASSYRDRINEQFF
d_call: .; j_call: TRBJ1-1; clone_size: few; v_call: TRBV3-1/TRBV3-2; cdr3_nt: TGTGCCAGCAGCCCTCTTTGGAACACTGAAGCTTTCTTT; cdr3_aa: CASSPLWNTEAFF
d_call: TRBD1; j_call: TRBJ2-7; clone_size: .; v_call: TRBV10-1; cdr3_nt: TGCGCCAGCACTCCGGGACAGGGGGCCTACGAGCAGTACTTC; cdr3_aa: CASTPGQGAYEQYF